This TCR beta chain was identified in a study of lymphopenia after photon versus proton radiotherapy. The assay was immunoSEQ multiplex PCR, and TCRdb's table has in-frame clones only and misses some. The sample shows roughly 29,000 clones, roughly 86% of them seen only once. CDR1 and CDR2 (germline): SGHVS, FQNEAQ. V was clipped by 5 bases and J by 1 base; unmatched bases: 16. This CDR3 has 18 amino acids. Study-wide results and limits: After lymphocyte nadir, photon-treated repertoires showed oligoclonal expansion, especially CD8+ Temra.

As concerns this clone: What it recognizes is unknown.

The chain combines TRBV7-8 with TRBJ2-5, with 7 bases matching TRBD2. The source was peripheral blood, collected from a patient treated with proton-based radiotherapy. This sequence originates from an older woman with cholangiocarcinoma. Some clones in this sample may be carry-over from other donors' samples. As DNA, the CDR3 is TGTGCCAGCAGCCCCATGGGATGGGCTAGCGGATCCCAAGAGACCCAGTACTTC. Translation gives CASSPMGWASGSQETQYF.